A single sample is the source of the 10 T cell receptor beta chains below, sequenced in a study of T cells in Graves' hyperthyroidism and ophthalmopathy. Researchers took RNA transcripts and amplified the TCR beta CDR3 regions from them. The primer set for the first-round RT-PCR of the TCR CDR3 was HTBI. In TCRdb, the multiplex PCR reads were re-called with MiXCR into one record per CDR3 protein. This sample has hundreds of thousands of distinct CDR3 sequences; about 14% occur once, and the top ten carry about 9.4%. Sequenced sample: blood. These receptors originate from a woman aged 18-35 years with Graves' hyperthyroidism.

This clonotype was recorded a few times. This sequence joins TRBV10-3 and TRBJ2-3; D unresolved. The CDR3 runs to 14 residues. Trimming took 9 bases from V and 0 from J, leaving 13 bases between them. Germline CDR1 ENHRY, CDR2 SYGVKD. CDR3 sequence (DNA): TGTGCCATTTCCGCAGGAGCTAGCACAGATACGCAGTATTTT. This encodes CAISAGASTDTQYF.

This clonotype was seen more than once but under ten times. V gene TRBV29-1 combines with J gene TRBJ2-7, with no clear D. This CDR3 spans 12 amino acids. Germline CDR1 is SQVTM and CDR2 is ANQGSEA. The V and J ends lost 3 bases and 2 bases respectively, with 8 bases between them. The CDR3 here is CSVEAGPYEQYF. The CDR3 DNA reads as TGCAGCGTTGAGGCCGGGCCCTACGAGCAGTACTTC.

The sample holds a few counts of this clonotype. The chain carries TRBV5-4 and TRBJ2-3; TRBD2 matches at 12 bases. The CDR3 sequence is 13 residues long. J lost 7 bases, V lost 5 bases, and 2 bases had no gene match. Germline CDR1 and CDR2: SGHNT and YYREEE (reference sequence). The CDR3 reads CASRLAGGNTQYF. DNA of the CDR3: TGTGCCAGCAGGCTAGCGGGGGGGAATACGCAGTATTTT.

The V call is TRBV9, the J call TRBJ2-7, with 7 bases matching TRBD2. Trimming removed 0 bases from V and 2 bases from J; junction bases left unmatched: 5. In germline, CDR1 is SGDLS, CDR2 YYNGEE. There are 15 residues in the CDR3. CDR3 in amino acids: CASSVAAGAPYEQYF. CDR3 DNA sequence: TGTGCCAGCAGCGTAGCCGCGGGAGCCCCCTACGAGCAGTACTTC.

The chain recombines TRBV19 with TRBJ1-5, with 8 positions matching TRBD1. Germline CDR1 and CDR2: LNHDA and SQIVND (reference sequence). Unmatched junction bases numbered 4, after V lost 1 base and J lost 5 bases. The CDR3 covers 15 residues. The chain's CDR3 is CASSIVGTGDQPQHF. The DNA for the CDR3 is TGTGCCAGTAGTATAGTCGGGACAGGTGATCAGCCCCAGCATTTT.

There are a few counts of this clonotype. CDR3 amino acids: CASSHRDGGGFEQYF. DNA of the CDR3: TGTGCCAGCAGCCACCGGGACGGGGGGGGGTTCGAGCAGTACTTC. The rearrangement links TRBV9 to TRBJ2-7; 8 positions match TRBD2. The CDR3 consists of 15 residues. Trimming at V came to 4 bases and at J to 6 bases, leaving 12 bases not matched to a gene. Germline CDR1 is SGDLS and CDR2 is YYNGEE.

To note about this clonotype: A much larger clone differs by one base, so this may be a read error. The chain joins TRBV30 to TRBJ2-1; unclear D gene. The CDR3 is 12 residues long. CDR1 and CDR2 from the germline V gene are GTSNPN and SVGIG (reference sequence). CDR3: CAWHYWGNEQLF. In nucleotides, the CDR3 is TGTGCCTGGCATTACTGGGGTAATGAGCAGCTCTTC.

This clonotype has only a few counts. The V and J genes are TRBV6-2 or TRBV6-3 and TRBJ2-1; 7 bases align to TRBD2. V was pared by 8 bases and J by 5 bases, with 18 bases of the junction left unmatched. Germline CDR1 and CDR2: MNHEY and SVGEGT. CDR3 length: 17 residues. In nucleotides, the CDR3 is TGTGCCAGCCCACAGCTGAGAGTAGCGGGCTCTAACAATGAGCAGTTCTTC. It is translated as CASPQLRVAGSNNEQFF.

This clonotype was seen a handful of times. The chain joins TRBV9 to TRBJ1-6, with 10 bases that match TRBD1. The J segment lost 0 bases and the V segment lost 3 bases, leaving 6 bases of the junction unmatched. The CDR3 covers 18 residues. Germline V gives CDR1 SGDLS, CDR2 YYNGEE. The CDR3 region has the DNA TGTGCCAGCAGCGGGGACAGGGGCCCTAGCTCCTATAATTCACCCCTCCACTTT. Protein product: CASSGDRGPSSYNSPLHF.

At least ten counts were recorded for this clonotype. The rearrangement links TRBV3-1 to TRBJ1-1, with D uncertain. Germline CDR1 reads LGHDT; CDR2 reads YNNKEL (reference sequence). V was shortened by 3 bases and J by 1 base, with 6 bases between the two germline ends. CDR3 length: 13 residues. CDR3 amino acids: CASSQQANTEAFF. The CDR3 DNA follows: TGTGCCAGCAGCCAGCAGGCGAACACTGAAGCTTTCTTT. Full variable domain (outside the CDR3, taken from reference TRBV3-1 and TRBJ1-1): DTAVSQTPKYLVTQMGNDKSIKCEQNLGHDTMYWYKQDSKKFLKIMFSYNNKELIINETVPNRFSPKSPDKAHLNLHINSLELGDSAVYFCASSQQANTEAFFGQGTRLTVV.